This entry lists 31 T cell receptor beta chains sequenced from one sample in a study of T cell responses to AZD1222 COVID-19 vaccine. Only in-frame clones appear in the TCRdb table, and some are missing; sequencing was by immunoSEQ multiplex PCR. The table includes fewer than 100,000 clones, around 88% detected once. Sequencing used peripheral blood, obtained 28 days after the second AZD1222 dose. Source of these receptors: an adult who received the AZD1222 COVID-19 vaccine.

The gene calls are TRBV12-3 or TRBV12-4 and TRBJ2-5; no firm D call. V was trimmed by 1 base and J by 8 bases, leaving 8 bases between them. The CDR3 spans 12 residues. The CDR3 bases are TGTGCCAGCAGTTTAGGGGATCTCACCCAGTACTTC. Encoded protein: CASSLGDLTQYF.

The CDR3: CAWSVGTGAREQYF. Written as DNA, the CDR3 is TGTGCCTGGAGTGTCGGGACAGGGGCCCGGGAGCAGTACTTC. The V and J genes are TRBV30 and TRBJ2-7, with 10 bases that match TRBD1. The CDR3 extends over 14 amino acids. After removal of 0 bases from V and 7 bases from J, the junction contained 6 bases not matched to a gene. Per germline, CDR1 GTSNPN and CDR2 SVGIG (reference sequence).

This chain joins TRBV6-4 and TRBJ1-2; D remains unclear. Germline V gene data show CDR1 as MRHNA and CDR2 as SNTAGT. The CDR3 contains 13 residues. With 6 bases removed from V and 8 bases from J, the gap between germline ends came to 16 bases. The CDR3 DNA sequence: TGTGCCAGCAGAGGAGGAGGCCCTTTCGGCTACACCTTC. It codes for CASRGGGPFGYTF.

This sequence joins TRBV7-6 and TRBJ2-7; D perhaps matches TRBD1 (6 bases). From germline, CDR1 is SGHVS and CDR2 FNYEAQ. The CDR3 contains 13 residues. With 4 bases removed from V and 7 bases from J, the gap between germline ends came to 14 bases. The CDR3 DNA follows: TGTGCCAGCAGCTCAGACAGGTCGGGGGAGCAGTACTTC. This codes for CASSSDRSGEQYF.

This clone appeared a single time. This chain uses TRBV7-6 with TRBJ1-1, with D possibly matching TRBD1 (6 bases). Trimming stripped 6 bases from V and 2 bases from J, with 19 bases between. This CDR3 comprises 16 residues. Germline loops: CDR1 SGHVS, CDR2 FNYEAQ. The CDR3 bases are TGTGCCAGCAGTTCGATACCGGGACAACTAAACACTGAAGCTTTCTTT. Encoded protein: CASSSIPGQLNTEAFF.

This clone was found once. CDR3: CASSPPDLTDTQYF. The CDR3 DNA reads TGTGCCAGCTCACCACCCGACCTCACAGATACGCAGTATTTT. The chain uses TRBV18 and TRBJ2-3, with D unresolved. The germline V gene encodes CDR1 KGHSH and CDR2 LQKENI. This CDR3 is built from 14 residues. V was pared by 0 bases and J by 2 bases, with 6 bases between.

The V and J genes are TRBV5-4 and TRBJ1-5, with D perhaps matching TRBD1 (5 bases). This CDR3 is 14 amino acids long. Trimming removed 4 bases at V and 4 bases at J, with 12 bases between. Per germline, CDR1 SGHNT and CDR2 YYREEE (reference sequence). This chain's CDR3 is CASSPTPGNQPQHF. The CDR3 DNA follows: TGTGCCAGCAGCCCTACGCCAGGGAATCAGCCCCAGCATTTT.

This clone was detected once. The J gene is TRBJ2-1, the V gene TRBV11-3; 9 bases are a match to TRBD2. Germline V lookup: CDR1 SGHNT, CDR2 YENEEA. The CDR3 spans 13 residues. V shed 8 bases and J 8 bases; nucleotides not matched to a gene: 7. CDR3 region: CASGLAGRDEQFF. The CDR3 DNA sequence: TGTGCCAGCGGGCTAGCGGGGCGGGATGAGCAGTTCTTC.

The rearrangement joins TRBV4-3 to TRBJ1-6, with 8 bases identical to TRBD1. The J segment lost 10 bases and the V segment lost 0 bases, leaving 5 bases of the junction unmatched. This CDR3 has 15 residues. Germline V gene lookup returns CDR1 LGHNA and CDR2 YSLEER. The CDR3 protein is CASSQDLDRGSPLHF. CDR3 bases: TGCGCCAGCAGCCAAGATCTCGACAGGGGATCACCCCTCCACTTT.

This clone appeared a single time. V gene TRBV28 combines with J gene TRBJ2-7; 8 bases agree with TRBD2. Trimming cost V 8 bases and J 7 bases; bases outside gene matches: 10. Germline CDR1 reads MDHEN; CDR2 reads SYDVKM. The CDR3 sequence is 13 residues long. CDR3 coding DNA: TGTGCCAGCGGCTCTGGGGCGGGGGGTGAGCAGTACTTC. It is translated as CASGSGAGGEQYF.

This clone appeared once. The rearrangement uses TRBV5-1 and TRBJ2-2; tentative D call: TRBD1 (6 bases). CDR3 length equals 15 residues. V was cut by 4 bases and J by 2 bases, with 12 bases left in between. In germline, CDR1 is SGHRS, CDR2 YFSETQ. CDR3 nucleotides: TGCGCCAGCAGCCCACGGGACACTAACACCGGGGAGCTGTTTTTT. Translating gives CASSPRDTNTGELFF. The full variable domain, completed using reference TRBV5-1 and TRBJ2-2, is KAGVTQTPRYLIKTRGQQVTLSCSPISGHRSVSWYQQTPGQGLQFLFEYFSETQRNKGNFPGRFSGRQFSNSRSEMNVSTLELGDSALYLCASSPRDTNTGELFFGEGSRLTVL.

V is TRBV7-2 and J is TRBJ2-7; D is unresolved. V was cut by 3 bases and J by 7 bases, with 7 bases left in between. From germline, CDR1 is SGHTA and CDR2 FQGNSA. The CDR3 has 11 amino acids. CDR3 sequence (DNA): TGTGCCAGCAGCTTTGATTGGGAGCAGTACTTC. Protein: CASSFDWEQYF. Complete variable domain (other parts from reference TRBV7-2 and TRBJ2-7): GAGVSQSPSNKVTEKGKDVELRCDPISGHTALYWYRQSLGQGLEFLIYFQGNSAPDKSGLPSDRFSAERTGGSVSTLTIQRTQQEDSAVYLCASSFDWEQYFGPGTRLTVT.

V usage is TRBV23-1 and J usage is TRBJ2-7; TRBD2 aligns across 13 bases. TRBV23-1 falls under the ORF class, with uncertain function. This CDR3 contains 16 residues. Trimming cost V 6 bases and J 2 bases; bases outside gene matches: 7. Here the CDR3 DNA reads TGCGCCAGCAGCCCCGGACTAGCGGGGGTACCCTACGAGCAGTACTTC. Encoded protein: CASSPGLAGVPYEQYF.

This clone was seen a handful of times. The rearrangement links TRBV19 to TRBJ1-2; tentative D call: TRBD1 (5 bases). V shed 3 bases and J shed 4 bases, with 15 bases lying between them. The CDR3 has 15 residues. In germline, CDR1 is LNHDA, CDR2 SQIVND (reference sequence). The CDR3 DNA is TGTGCCAGTAGTATCAGGACACCTCGGACCTATGGCTACACCTTC. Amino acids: CASSIRTPRTYGYTF.

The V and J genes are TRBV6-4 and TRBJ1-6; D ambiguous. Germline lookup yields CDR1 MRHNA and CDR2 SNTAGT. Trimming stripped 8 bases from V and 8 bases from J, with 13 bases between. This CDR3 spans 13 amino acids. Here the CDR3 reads CASARGVDSPLHF. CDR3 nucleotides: TGTGCCAGCGCTCGGGGAGTGGATTCACCCCTCCACTTT.

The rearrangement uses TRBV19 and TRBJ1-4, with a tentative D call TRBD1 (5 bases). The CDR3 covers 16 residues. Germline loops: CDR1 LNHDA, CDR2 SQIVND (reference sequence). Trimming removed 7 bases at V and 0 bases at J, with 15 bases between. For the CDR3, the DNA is TGTGCCAGTACCTCGTTTGGGGACGCAACTAATGAAAAACTGTTTTTT. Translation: CASTSFGDATNEKLFF.

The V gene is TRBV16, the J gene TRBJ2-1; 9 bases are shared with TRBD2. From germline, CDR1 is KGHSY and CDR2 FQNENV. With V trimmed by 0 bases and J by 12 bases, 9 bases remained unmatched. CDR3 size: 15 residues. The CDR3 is CASSQSRASGAPQFF. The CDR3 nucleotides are TGTGCCAGCAGCCAATCGCGGGCTAGCGGGGCCCCGCAGTTCTTC.

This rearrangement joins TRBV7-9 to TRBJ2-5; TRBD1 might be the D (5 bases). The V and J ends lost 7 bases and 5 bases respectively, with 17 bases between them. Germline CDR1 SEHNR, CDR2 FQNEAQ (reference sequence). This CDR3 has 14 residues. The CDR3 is CASIYGQGEETQYF. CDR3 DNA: TGTGCCAGCATCTATGGACAAGGAGAGGAGACCCAGTACTTC.

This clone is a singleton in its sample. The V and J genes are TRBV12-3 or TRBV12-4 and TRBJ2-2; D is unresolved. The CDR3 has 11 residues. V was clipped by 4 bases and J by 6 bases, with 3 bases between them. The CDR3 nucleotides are TGTGCCAGCAGTTCCGCCGGGGAGCTGTTTTTT. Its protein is CASSSAGELFF.

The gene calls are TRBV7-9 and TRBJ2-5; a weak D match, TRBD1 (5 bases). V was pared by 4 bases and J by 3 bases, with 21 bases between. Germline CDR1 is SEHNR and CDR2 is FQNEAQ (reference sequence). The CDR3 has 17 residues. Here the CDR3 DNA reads TGTGCCAGCAGCTCGCCACTGAGACAGCTATTAAAAGAGACCCAGTACTTC. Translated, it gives CASSSPLRQLLKETQYF.

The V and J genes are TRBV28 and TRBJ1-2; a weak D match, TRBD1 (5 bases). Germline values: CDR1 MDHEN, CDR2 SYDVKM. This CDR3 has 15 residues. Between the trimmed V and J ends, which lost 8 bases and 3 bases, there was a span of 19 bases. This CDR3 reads CASRPGKGVDYGYTF. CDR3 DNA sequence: TGTGCCAGCCGACCAGGGAAGGGAGTAGACTATGGCTACACCTTC.

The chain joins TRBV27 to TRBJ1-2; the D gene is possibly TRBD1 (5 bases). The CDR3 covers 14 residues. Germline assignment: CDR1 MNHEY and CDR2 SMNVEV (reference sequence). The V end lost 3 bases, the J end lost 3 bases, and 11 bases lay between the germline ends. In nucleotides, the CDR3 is TGTGCCAGCAGTTTGAGGGAGGGGTACTATGGCTACACCTTC. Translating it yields CASSLREGYYGYTF.

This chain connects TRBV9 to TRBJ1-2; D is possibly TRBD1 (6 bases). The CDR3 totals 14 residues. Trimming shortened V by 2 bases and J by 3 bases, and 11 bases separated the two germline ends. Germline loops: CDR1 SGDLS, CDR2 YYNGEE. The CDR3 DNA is TGTGCCAGCAGCGTGGCACAGGGCGACTATGGCTACACCTTC. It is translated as CASSVAQGDYGYTF. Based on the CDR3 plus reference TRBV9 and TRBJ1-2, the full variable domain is DSGVTQTPKHLITATGQRVTLRCSPRSGDLSVYWYQQSLDQGLQFLIQYYNGEERAKGNILERFSAQQFPDLHSELNLSSLELGDSALYFCASSVAQGDYGYTFGSGTRLTVV.

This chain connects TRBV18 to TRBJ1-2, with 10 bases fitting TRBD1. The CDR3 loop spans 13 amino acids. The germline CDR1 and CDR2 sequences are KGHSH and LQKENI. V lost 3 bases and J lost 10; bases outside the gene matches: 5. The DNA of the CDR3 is TGTGCCAGCTCACCGGGGGACAGGGGTGTCTACACCTTC. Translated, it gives CASSPGDRGVYTF.

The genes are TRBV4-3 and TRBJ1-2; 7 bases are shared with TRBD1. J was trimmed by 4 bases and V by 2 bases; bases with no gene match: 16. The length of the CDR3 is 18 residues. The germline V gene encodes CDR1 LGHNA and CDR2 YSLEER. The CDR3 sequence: CASSQQATNRGLGYGYTF. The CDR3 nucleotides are TGCGCCAGCAGCCAACAAGCGACGAACAGGGGATTAGGCTATGGCTACACCTTC.

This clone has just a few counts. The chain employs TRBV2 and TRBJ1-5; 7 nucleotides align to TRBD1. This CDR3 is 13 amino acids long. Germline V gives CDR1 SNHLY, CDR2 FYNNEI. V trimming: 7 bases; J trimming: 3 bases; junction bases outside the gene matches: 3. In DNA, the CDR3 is TGTGCCAGCATGGGACAGACCAATCAGCCCCAGCATTTT. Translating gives CASMGQTNQPQHF.

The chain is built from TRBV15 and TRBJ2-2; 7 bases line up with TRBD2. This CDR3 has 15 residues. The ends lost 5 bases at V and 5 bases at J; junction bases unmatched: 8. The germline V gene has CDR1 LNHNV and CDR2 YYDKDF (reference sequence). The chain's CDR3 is CATSLPGGQTGELFF. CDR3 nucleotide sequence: TGTGCCACCAGCTTACCGGGGGGTCAAACCGGGGAGCTGTTTTTT.

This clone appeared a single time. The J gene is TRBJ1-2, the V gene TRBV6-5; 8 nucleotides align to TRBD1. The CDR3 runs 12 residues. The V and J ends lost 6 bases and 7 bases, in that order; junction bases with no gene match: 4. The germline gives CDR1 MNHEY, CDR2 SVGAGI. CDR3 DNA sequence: TGTGCCAGCAGCGACAGGGGAATTGGCTACACCTTC. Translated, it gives CASSDRGIGYTF.

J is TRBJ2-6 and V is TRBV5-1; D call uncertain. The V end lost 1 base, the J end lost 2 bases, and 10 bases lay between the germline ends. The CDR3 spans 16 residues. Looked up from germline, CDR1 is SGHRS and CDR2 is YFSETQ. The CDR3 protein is CASSLRWGTGANVLTF. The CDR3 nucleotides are TGCGCCAGCAGCTTGAGATGGGGAACTGGGGCCAACGTCCTGACTTTC.

The CDR3 protein is CASRVGTASGELFF. CDR3 nucleotides: TGCGCCAGCAGGGTTGGGACAGCCTCGGGTGAGCTGTTTTTT. This chain links TRBV5-1 with TRBJ2-2; 7 bases agree with TRBD1. Germline CDR1 and CDR2: SGHRS and YFSETQ. Losses at the gene ends were 5 bases for V and 11 bases for J; bases not matched to a gene: 12. CDR3 length: 14 amino acids. Looking up the rest from reference TRBV5-1 and TRBJ2-2 gives the full variable domain: KAGVTQTPRYLIKTRGQQVTLSCSPISGHRSVSWYQQTPGQGLQFLFEYFSETQRNKGNFPGRFSGRQFSNSRSEMNVSTLELGDSALYLCASRVGTASGELFFGEGSRLTVL.

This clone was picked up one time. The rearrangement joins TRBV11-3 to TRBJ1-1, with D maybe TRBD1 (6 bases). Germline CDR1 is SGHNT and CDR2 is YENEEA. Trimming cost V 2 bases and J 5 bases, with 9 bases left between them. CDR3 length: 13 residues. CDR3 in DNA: TGTGCCAGCAGCTTAACAGGGTTTACTGAAGCTTTCTTT. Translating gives CASSLTGFTEAFF.